This TCR beta chain was identified during a study of T cell responses to AZD1222 COVID-19 vaccine. The protocol was immunoSEQ multiplex PCR, while the TCRdb copy is restricted to in-frame clones and leaves out a portion. Of 95,000 to 150,000 clones in the sample, around 87% were seen once. Per the germline V gene, CDR1 is SGHRS and CDR2 is YFSETQ. The length of the CDR3 is 15 residues. Trimming took off 1 base at V and 4 bases at J, with 15 bases between the two ends. Sequencing used peripheral blood, obtained on day 0 of AZD1222 vaccination. This chain links TRBV5-1 with TRBJ2-7; the D is unclear. The clonotype originates from an adult in good health. CDR3 loop: CASSLTQTLDYEQYF. The CDR3 coding sequence is TGCGCCAGCAGCTTGACCCAGACCCTAGATTACGAGCAGTACTTC.